The 7 T cell receptor beta chains in this list originate from one sample, sequenced in a study of cytomegalovirus exposure and HLA in healthy donors. The PCR made use of 60 Vbeta and 13 Jbeta primers. Only in-frame clones appear in the TCRdb table, and some are missing; sequencing was by immunoSEQ multiplex PCR. The data hold about 160,000 clones, with around 76% observed a single time. Source material: PBMCs. All receptors come from a female donor in good health and CMV-seronegative.

The rearrangement uses TRBV4-1 and TRBJ1-1, with D uncertain. V lost 1 base and J lost 0, with 9 bases in between. Germline-derived CDR1 and CDR2 are MGHRA and YSYEKL. The CDR3 length is 15 residues. CDR3 nucleotide sequence: TGCGCCAGCAGCCAAGCGAACAGAATGAACACTGAAGCTTTCTTT. The encoded protein is CASSQANRMNTEAFF.

The chain couples TRBV10-3 to TRBJ1-1, with 7 bases lining up with TRBD1. Germline V gene sequence: CDR1 ENHRY, CDR2 SYGVKD. This CDR3 is built from 13 residues. V trimming: 6 bases; J trimming: 1 base; junction bases outside the gene matches: 2. DNA of the CDR3: TGTGCCATCAGGGGGACAGCGAACACTGAAGCTTTCTTT. Amino acid sequence: CAIRGTANTEAFF.

The chain carries TRBV5-1 and TRBJ1-2; no clear D gene. V lost 1 base to trimming and J lost 7 bases, with 8 bases between them. This CDR3 spans 12 amino acids. The germline CDR1 and CDR2 sequences are SGHRS and YFSETQ. CDR3 loop: CASSLFSGGYTF. For the CDR3, the DNA is TGCGCCAGCAGCTTGTTTTCGGGTGGCTACACCTTC.

This clone appeared a few times. The chain joins TRBV6-6 to TRBJ1-6; D is possibly TRBD1 (5 bases). V lost 2 bases and J lost 7, with 9 bases in between. This CDR3 is built from 14 residues. From germline, CDR1 is MNHNY and CDR2 SVGAGI (reference sequence). The CDR3 loop reads CASSYGGENSPLHF. Written as DNA, the CDR3 is TGTGCCAGCAGTTACGGAGGGGAAAATTCACCCCTCCACTTT.

In its sample, this clone ranks as medium-sized. The chain carries TRBV18 and TRBJ1-1; weak D call: TRBD1 (5 bases). The CDR3 extends over 16 amino acids. Deletions cut 4 bases from V and 1 base from J, with 16 bases between. Germline V lookup: CDR1 KGHSH, CDR2 LQKENI. CDR3 bases: TGTGCCAGCTCACAAACCTTGGGGGAGGGGAACACTGAAGCTTTCTTT. Residues: CASSQTLGEGNTEAFF.

The chain employs TRBV4-1 and TRBJ2-7, with D hard to call. The CDR3 is 14 amino acids. V dropped 1 base and J dropped 0 bases, with 7 bases sitting between them. Germline V gene data show CDR1 as MGHRA and CDR2 as YSYEKL. The CDR3 DNA is TGCGCCAGCAGCCAAGCGGCGGTCTCCTACGAGCAGTACTTC. Its protein is CASSQAAVSYEQYF.

The chain recombines TRBV7-9 with TRBJ2-2, with a possible D match to TRBD1 (5 bases). V lost 1 base to trimming and J lost 4 bases, with 10 bases between them. CDR1 is SEHNR and CDR2 is FQNEAQ in the germline V gene (reference sequence). This CDR3 has 15 amino acids. CDR3 coding DNA: TGTGCCAGCAGCTTAGTTCAGGGTAGCACCGGGGAGCTGTTTTTT. It is translated as CASSLVQGSTGELFF.